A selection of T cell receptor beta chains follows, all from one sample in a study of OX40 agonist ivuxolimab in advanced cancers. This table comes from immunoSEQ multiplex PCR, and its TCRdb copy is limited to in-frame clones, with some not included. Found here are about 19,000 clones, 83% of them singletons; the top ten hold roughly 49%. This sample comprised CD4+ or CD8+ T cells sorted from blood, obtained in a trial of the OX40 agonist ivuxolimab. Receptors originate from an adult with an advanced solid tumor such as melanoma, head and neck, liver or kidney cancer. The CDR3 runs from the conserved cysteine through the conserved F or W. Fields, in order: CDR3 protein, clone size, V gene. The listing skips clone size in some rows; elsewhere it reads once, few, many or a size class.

CDR3: CASSPTGSPTGELFF
size: .
V: TRBV7-3

CDR3: CASSGEGQAYEQYF
size: .
V: TRBV11-2

CDR3: CASWGEGDDLGSYNEQFF
size: .
V: TRBV7-3

CDR3: CASSGGTSGGAYNEQFF
size: .
V: TRBV9

CDR3: CATSRDIGNGDLNEKLFF
size: .
V: TRBV15

CDR3: CASSPSGTSVIHEQFF
size: .
V: TRBV9

CDR3: CASSPLGGRYTGELFF
size: .
V: TRBV7-3

CDR3: CARSRDTVNYGYTF
size: .
V: TRBV5-1

CDR3: CASSSLGQQNTEAFF
size: .
V: TRBV28

CDR3: CASSYGVAGWQETQYF
size: once
V: TRBV6-6

CDR3: CASSLATGSGQFSYEQYF
size: once
V: TRBV7-3

CDR3: CSVVGTTLNTGELFF
size: .
V: TRBV29-1

CDR3: CASSRGSEAFF
size: few
V: TRBV4-1

CDR3: CASSNGQGVDQPQHF
size: .
V: TRBV6-5

CDR3: CASSAVFGEKLFF
size: .
V: TRBV2

CDR3: CSVVGHDPEAFF
size: once
V: TRBV29-1

CDR3: CASSPGRAGPYEQYF
size: .
V: TRBV7-9

CDR3: CASSLGLMNTEAFF
size: .
V: TRBV28

CDR3: CAISDRGLEQFF
size: once
V: TRBV10-3

CDR3: CASSIFGGSQPQHF
size: few
V: TRBV19

CDR3: CASSEWTGNNQPQHF
size: .
V: TRBV2

CDR3: CASSLGTGSGEYEQYF
size: .
V: TRBV5-1

CDR3: CASSERGSSYEQYF
size: .
V: TRBV27

CDR3: CASSRGDDTEAFF
size: large
V: TRBV5-1

CDR3: CASSGRQGWGETQYF
size: .
V: TRBV6-1

CDR3: CAISESGNEQFF
size: few
V: TRBV10-3

CDR3: CASSPRDGNYEQYF
size: few
V: TRBV5-6

CDR3: CASRYDSYYGYTF
size: .
V: TRBV5-6

CDR3: CASSLSIQGFYGYTF
size: .
V: TRBV28

CDR3: CASSPFGISGANVLTF
size: .
V: TRBV28

CDR3: CATAGLHGYTF
size: .
V: TRBV6-1

CDR3: CASSSDRILGGYTF
size: .
V: TRBV13

CDR3: CASSATQGYEQYF
size: .
V: TRBV6-1

CDR3: CASSQPPGTGEGAFF
size: .
V: TRBV4-1

CDR3: CASSIGPTGNQPQHF
size: .
V: TRBV19

CDR3: CASSLARDNSPLHF
size: .
V: TRBV5-3

CDR3: CASSQSRLRPINTEAFF
size: .
V: TRBV4-1

CDR3: CAWSVLVGETDTQYF
size: .
V: TRBV30

CDR3: CASTHRGAYSGNTIYF
size: once
V: TRBV5-4

CDR3: CASSLARTGETNTEAFF
size: .
V: TRBV5-1